This T cell receptor (beta chain) was recorded in a study of OX40 agonist ivuxolimab in advanced cancers. Germline V gives CDR1 SGHRS, CDR2 YFSETQ. CDR3 length equals 18 residues. V was pared by 1 base and J by 1 base, with 18 bases between. The protocol was immunoSEQ multiplex PCR, while the TCRdb copy is restricted to in-frame clones and leaves out a portion. The sample contains 65,000 to 80,000 clones, approximately 80% of which appear only once. Only a few counts were recorded for this clone. Its antigen remains unidentified. Autoimmune disease history or systemic immunosuppression barred patients. General study results and limits: Doses of 0.1 to 3.0 mg/kg were accompanied by clonal expansion of CD4+ and CD8+ blood T cells by week 6.

This TCR was sampled from an adult with an advanced solid tumor such as melanoma, head and neck, liver or kidney cancer. Sequences were derived from CD4+ or CD8+ T cells sorted from blood, sampled in a trial of the OX40 agonist ivuxolimab. This sequence joins TRBV5-1 and TRBJ1-3; TRBD1 is a possible D gene (5 bases). The CDR3 protein is CASSLSFRGSRSGNTIYF. The CDR3 DNA follows: TGCGCCAGCAGCTTGTCATTTCGGGGGTCAAGATCTGGAAACACCATATATTTT.